This TCR beta chain was captured in a study of vaccination effects on CD4 cells after COVID-19. As for the study in general: Before any sequencing was done, the ViraFEST assay used viral peptide pools to expand antigen-specific CD4+ T cells. All study participants received two doses of BNT162b2 or mRNA-1273 vaccine.

Study results and caveats: From healthy vaccinees, only 1 of 255 vaccine-induced clones also reacted to common cold coronaviruses.

After less than twelve days in culture, the CD4+ T cells were isolated. To note about this clone: What it recognizes is unknown.

Some clones are missing from TCRdb's copy, which holds only in-frame ones; the method was immunoSEQ multiplex PCR. The data contain some 31,000 clones, roughly 70% of them seen just once; the ten biggest clones take up about 3.8%. This TCR came from a human donor who received a COVID-19 vaccine. The sequenced sample was CD4+ T cells from PBMCs cultured without peptide, obtained before COVID-19 vaccination.

CDR3 sequence: CASSYSGTSYEQYF. CDR3 nucleotides: TGTGCCAGCAGCTATAGCGGGACTTCCTACGAGCAGTACTTC. The chain links TRBV5-6 to TRBJ2-7; TRBD2 agrees at 8 bases. The V gene end was trimmed by 3 bases and the J gene end by 1 base; junction bases not matched to a gene: 3. The CDR3 loop spans 14 amino acids. From germline, CDR1 is SGHDT and CDR2 YYEEEE.